These 8 T cell receptor beta chains came from one sample sequenced in a study of T cell repertoires in cytomegalovirus infection. Their specific antigens are unknown. Each CDR3 protein is one row after TCRdb ran MiXCR on the reads. The repertoire holds about 770,000 distinct CDR3 sequences, with 29% as singletons. The sequenced sample was cultured CD8+ T cells from PBMCs, obtained from culture after CMV antigen stimulation. The receptors stem from a human donor in good health (CMV status not recorded). Some clones in this sample may be carry-over from other donors' samples.

The V call is TRBV12-3 or TRBV12-4, the J call TRBJ1-1; 10 bases are shared with TRBD1. This CDR3 region has 16 residues. V lost 6 bases, J lost 3 bases, and 10 bases stayed unmatched. CDR3 nucleotide sequence: TGTGCCAGCAGACCTCCCCTGGGGACAGGGGACACTGAAGCTTTCTTT. Translated: CASRPPLGTGDTEAFF.

This chain connects TRBV7-6 to TRBJ1-1, with D perhaps matching TRBD1 (6 bases). The germline V gene has CDR1 SGHVS and CDR2 FNYEAQ. The CDR3 sequence is 14 residues long. V lost 6 bases to trimming and J lost 5 bases, with 16 bases between them. The CDR3 sequence: CASSPEDSLTEAFF. The CDR3 region has the DNA TGTGCCAGCAGTCCCGAGGACAGCCTAACTGAAGCTTTCTTT.

V usage is TRBV5-4 and J usage is TRBJ1-6; a possible D gene is TRBD1 (6 bases). Trimming pared 0 bases from V and 7 bases from J, leaving 11 bases between. This CDR3 comprises 15 residues. From germline, CDR1 is SGHNT and CDR2 YYREEE (reference sequence). The CDR3 DNA is TGTGCCAGCAGCTTGGACAGGGAACAAAATTCACCCCTCCACTTT. Translated, it gives CASSLDREQNSPLHF.

This clonotype showed up many times. The rearrangement links TRBV7-6 to TRBJ2-7, with D perhaps TRBD1 (7 bases). CDR1 and CDR2 from the germline V gene are SGHVS and FNYEAQ. The CDR3 is 14 residues long. The germline V and J ends were trimmed by 5 bases and 5 bases, with 16 bases remaining between them. Here the CDR3 DNA reads TGTGCCAGCAGCCGCACAGGGGAGGTCGACGAGCAGTACTTC. Its translation: CASSRTGEVDEQYF.

This chain uses TRBV6-1 with TRBJ2-7; 10 bases agree with TRBD2. In germline, CDR1 is MNHNS, CDR2 SASEGT. V was clipped by 6 bases and J by 2 bases; unmatched bases: 7. The CDR3 length is 15 residues. The CDR3 DNA follows: TGTGCCAGCAGCCTGCTAGCGGGGGAGACCTACGAGCAGTACGTC. Its translation: CASSLLAGETYEQYV.

The chain recombines TRBV9 with TRBJ2-3; D unresolved. The CDR3 is 13 residues long. V lost 2 bases and J 3 bases, leaving 7 bases between the germline ends. From germline, CDR1 is SGDLS and CDR2 YYNGEE. CDR3: CASSVYLTDTQYF. CDR3 bases: TGTGCCAGCAGCGTTTATCTGACAGATACGCAGTATTTT.

The V and J genes are TRBV10-3 and TRBJ2-7; D is undetermined. Germline values: CDR1 ENHRY, CDR2 SYGVKD. The CDR3 contains 11 residues. V lost 3 bases to trimming and J lost 0 bases, with 0 bases between them. This CDR3 is CAISDSYEQYV. As DNA, the CDR3 is TGTGCCATCAGTGACTCCTACGAGCAGTACGTC.

This clonotype was detected a few times. The chain links TRBV20-1 to TRBJ2-1, with TRBD2 matching over 7 bases. The length of the CDR3 is 14 residues. Germline values: CDR1 DFQATT, CDR2 SNEGSKA (reference sequence). V lost 6 bases and J lost 8; bases outside the gene matches: 13. CDR3 nucleotide sequence: TGCAGTGCCCCTGCTAGCGGCCGCGTGGATGAGCAGTTCTTC. It translates to CSAPASGRVDEQFF.